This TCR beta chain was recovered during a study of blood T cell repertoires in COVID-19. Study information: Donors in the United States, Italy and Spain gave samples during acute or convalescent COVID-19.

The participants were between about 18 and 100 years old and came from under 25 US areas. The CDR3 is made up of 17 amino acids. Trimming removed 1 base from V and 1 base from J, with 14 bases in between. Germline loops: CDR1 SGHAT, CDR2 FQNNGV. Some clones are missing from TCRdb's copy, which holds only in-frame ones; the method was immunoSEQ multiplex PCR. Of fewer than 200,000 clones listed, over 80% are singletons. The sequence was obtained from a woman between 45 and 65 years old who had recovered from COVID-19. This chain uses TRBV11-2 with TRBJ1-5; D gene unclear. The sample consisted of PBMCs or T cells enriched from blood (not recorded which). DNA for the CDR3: TGTGCCAGCAGCTTAGGGAGCGGAGGGAGCAGCAATCAGCCCCAGCATTTT. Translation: CASSLGSGGSSNQPQHF.